One sample yielded the 28 T cell receptor beta chains listed below, sequenced in a study of Graves' ophthalmopathy and Graves' hyperthyroidism. The authors amplified TCR beta CDR3 regions from RNA transcripts. First-round RT-PCR used HTBI primers; second-round multiplex PCR followed. A single record per CDR3 protein comes from TCRdb applying MiXCR to the multiplex PCR reads. The sample records over 500,000 distinct CDR3 sequences, approximately 22% being singletons. What was sequenced was peripheral blood. These receptors came from a woman aged 18-29 years with stable Graves' hyperthyroidism. Some clones in this sample may be carry-over from other donors' samples.

This clonotype was detected many times. The chain links TRBV7-2 to TRBJ2-7; D might be TRBD2 (6 bases). CDR3 length: 14 residues. Germline V gives CDR1 SGHTA, CDR2 FQGNSA. Trimming took 3 bases from V and 7 from J, leaving 16 bases between them. The CDR3 spells CASSLGGIVEEQYF. The DNA of the CDR3 is TGTGCCAGCAGCTTGGGCGGGATCGTGGAGGAGCAGTACTTC.

A word on this clonotype: A much bigger clone sits one base away, suggesting this may be a read error. The genes are TRBV11-2 and TRBJ2-7, with unresolved D. This CDR3 region has 14 residues. Germline-derived CDR1 and CDR2 are SGHAT and FQNNGV. In DNA, the CDR3 is TGTACCAGCAGCTTAAACTATTATACCTACGAGCAGTACTTC. Protein: CTSSLNYYTYEQYF.

This clonotype was seen many times. The chain has TRBV2 and TRBJ2-7; 11 positions match TRBD2. CDR1 is SNHLY, CDR2 FYNNEI, per germline. CDR3 size: 15 residues. The V gene end was trimmed by 1 base and the J gene end by 3 bases; junction bases not matched to a gene: 2. CDR3 nucleotides: TGTGCCAGCAGTGAAGAAGGACTAGCGGGCTACGAGCAGTACTTC. As protein: CASSEEGLAGYEQYF.

The V gene is TRBV7-8, the J gene TRBJ2-2; D might be TRBD1 (6 bases). This CDR3 is 17 amino acids long. Germline V gives CDR1 SGHVS, CDR2 FQNEAQ. The V end was cut by 2 bases, the J end by 0 bases, with 13 bases between. The CDR3 is CASSLRSTGTNTGELFF. DNA of the CDR3: TGTGCCAGCAGCTTACGGTCTACAGGGACGAACACCGGGGAGCTGTTTTTT.

A few counts support this clonotype. The chain recombines TRBV30 with TRBJ1-6, with D possibly TRBD1 on 5 matching bases. This CDR3 comprises 13 residues. Looked up from germline, CDR1 is GTSNPN and CDR2 is SVGIG (reference sequence). V was pared by 3 bases and J by 6 bases, with 9 bases between. The CDR3 region is CAWRGRINSPLHF. CDR3 nucleotide sequence: TGTGCCTGGAGGGGACGGATTAATTCACCCCTCCACTTT.

This clonotype was seen at least ten times. The chain carries TRBV11-2 and TRBJ2-7; 8 bases are shared with TRBD2. This CDR3 spans 13 amino acids. V shed 4 bases, J shed 7 bases, and the junction held 6 bases outside the gene matches. From germline, CDR1 is SGHAT and CDR2 FQNNGV. The CDR3 region is CASSSGLAREQYF. DNA for the CDR3: TGTGCCAGCAGCTCCGGACTAGCAAGGGAGCAGTACTTC.

This clonotype was counted at least ten times. The chain couples TRBV9 to TRBJ2-7, with D perhaps matching TRBD1 (6 bases). The V end lost 6 bases, the J end lost 2 bases, and 18 bases lay between the germline ends. The CDR3 is 15 residues long. Germline CDR1 and CDR2: SGDLS and YYNGEE. CDR3 loop: CASNPGSKGAYEQYF. The CDR3 DNA reads as TGTGCCAGCAACCCGGGGAGCAAGGGGGCCTACGAGCAGTACTTC.

This rearrangement joins TRBV29-1 to TRBJ1-1; no clear D gene. V lost 4 bases, J lost 5 bases, and 11 bases lay in between. The germline gives CDR1 SQVTM, CDR2 ANQGSEA. This CDR3 has 12 residues. The CDR3 loop reads CSVGSFLTEAFF. The CDR3 DNA reads TGCAGCGTTGGGTCGTTCCTTACTGAAGCTTTCTTT. The whole variable domain, filled in from reference TRBV29-1 and TRBJ1-1, reads SAVISQKPSRDICQRGTSLTIQCQVDSQVTMMFWYRQQPGQSLTLIATANQGSEATYESGFVIDKFPISRPNLTFSTLTVSNMSPEDSSIYLCSVGSFLTEAFFGQGTRLTVV.

The chain couples TRBV10-3 to TRBJ2-7; TRBD1 or TRBD2 may be the D gene (5 bases each). The CDR3 length is 14 residues. Germline V gene lookup returns CDR1 ENHRY and CDR2 SYGVKD. V shed 2 bases and J shed 3 bases, with 11 bases lying between them. CDR3 region: CAISERGASYEQYF. The CDR3 DNA is TGTGCCATCAGTGAGAGAGGGGCTAGCTACGAGCAGTACTTC.

Only one count was recorded for this clonotype. A much larger clone differs from this one at a single base, so this may be a read error. The genes are TRBV28 and TRBJ1-5; no clear D. Looked up from germline, CDR1 is MDHEN and CDR2 is SYDVKM. The CDR3 spans 14 residues. Trimming shortened V by 5 bases and J by 10 bases, and 18 bases separated the two germline ends. CDR3 region: CASSNLGEVHPQHF. Written as DNA, the CDR3 is TGTGCCAGCAGTAACCTCGGGGAGGTTCACCCCCAGCATTTT.

This clonotype occurred many times. V usage is TRBV6-5 and J usage is TRBJ1-6; D remains unclear. This CDR3 is 14 amino acids long. Germline V CDR1 and CDR2: MNHEY, SVGAGI. Trimming left V 8 bases short and J 5 bases short, with 13 bases between. CDR3 DNA sequence: TGTGCCAGCTCCCCGGCGGAAGATAATTCACCCCTCCACTTT. Translation gives CASSPAEDNSPLHF.

In its sample, this clonotype was seen many times. This chain connects TRBV28 to TRBJ1-1; D unresolved. V lost 7 bases, J lost 2 bases, and 11 bases lay in between. CDR1 and CDR2 from the germline V gene are MDHEN and SYDVKM. There are 13 residues in the CDR3. The CDR3 reads CASTRAGNTEAFF. In DNA form, the CDR3 reads TGTGCCAGCACGAGGGCCGGAAACACTGAAGCTTTCTTT.

This clonotype came up a few times. The chain combines TRBV7-3 with TRBJ2-2; 8 bases match TRBD2. The V gene end was trimmed by 5 bases and the J gene end by 7 bases; junction bases not matched to a gene: 9. There are 15 residues in the CDR3. Germline CDR1 and CDR2: SGHTA and FQGTGA. The CDR3 sequence is CASSPETSAGGELFF. The CDR3 DNA is TGTGCCAGCAGCCCGGAGACTAGCGCTGGCGGGGAGCTGTTTTTT.

This clonotype was observed at least ten times. The chain uses TRBV15 and TRBJ1-1; no reliable D call. The germline CDR1 and CDR2 sequences are LNHNV and YYDKDF (reference sequence). Trimming removed 0 bases at V and 6 bases at J, with 8 bases between. CDR3 size: 13 residues. CDR3 in amino acids: CATSRDLNAEAFF. For the CDR3, the DNA is TGTGCCACCAGCAGAGATTTAAACGCTGAAGCTTTCTTT.

The chain employs TRBV5-1 and TRBJ2-7; 8 nucleotides line up with TRBD1. Germline-derived CDR1 and CDR2 are SGHRS and YFSETQ. V lost 3 bases and J lost 5; bases outside the gene matches: 7. This CDR3 is built from 14 residues. CDR3 coding DNA: TGCGCCAGCAGCTCGGACAGGGATATGCACGAGCAGTACTTC. Translating it yields CASSSDRDMHEQYF.

The table lists this clonotype with many counts. This chain links TRBV4-1 with TRBJ2-7; D remains unclear. V shed 0 bases and J shed 2 bases, with 8 bases lying between them. Germline V gives CDR1 MGHRA, CDR2 YSYEKL. CDR3 size: 14 residues. The CDR3 sequence is CASSQDGVTYEQYF. The DNA of the CDR3 is TGCGCCAGCAGCCAAGATGGGGTCACCTACGAGCAGTACTTC.

The V and J genes are TRBV30 and TRBJ1-2, with 9 nucleotides matching TRBD1. Germline V gives CDR1 GTSNPN, CDR2 SVGIG (reference sequence). This CDR3 spans 13 amino acids. V lost 4 bases to trimming and J lost 7 bases; unmatched junction nucleotides: 7. The CDR3 reads CAWTSDRGAGYTF. CDR3 bases: TGTGCCTGGACGTCGGACAGGGGAGCTGGCTACACCTTC.

This clonotype occurred many times. V and J are TRBV5-1 and TRBJ1-2; 7 bases map to TRBD1. The V gene end was trimmed by 1 base and the J gene end by 0 bases; junction bases not matched to a gene: 12. The CDR3 loop spans 18 amino acids. Per the germline V gene, CDR1 is SGHRS and CDR2 is YFSETQ. Written as DNA, the CDR3 is TGCGCCAGCAGCTTGAGGCAGGCGACAGGGCGGTCTAACTATGGCTACACCTTC. Its translation: CASSLRQATGRSNYGYTF.

This clonotype was seen more than once but under ten times. The chain has TRBV14 and TRBJ1-2; maybe TRBD1 (6 bases). V lost 0 bases and J 3 bases, leaving 11 bases between the germline ends. CDR3 length: 15 residues. The germline gives CDR1 SGHDN, CDR2 FVKESK. In DNA, the CDR3 is TGTGCCAGCAGCCAAGATGGGCAGGGGCACTATGGCTACACCTTC. This sequence encodes CASSQDGQGHYGYTF.

This chain uses TRBV10-3 with TRBJ2-5; D ambiguous. The V end was cut by 10 bases, the J end by 3 bases, with 15 bases between. Per the germline V gene, CDR1 is ENHRY and CDR2 is SYGVKD. The CDR3 runs 13 residues. The CDR3 DNA sequence: TGTGCCACCCAAAGGATGTACGAAGAGACCCAGTACTTC. Encoded protein: CATQRMYEETQYF.

This clonotype was seen repeatedly, ten times or more. The J gene is TRBJ2-5, the V gene TRBV12-3 or TRBV12-4, with D possibly being TRBD2 (6 bases). CDR3 length equals 14 residues. The germline V and J ends were trimmed by 5 bases and 4 bases, with 14 bases remaining between them. CDR3 protein: CASSDGGLRETQYF. Written as DNA, the CDR3 is TGTGCCAGCAGTGATGGGGGGTTACGAGAGACCCAGTACTTC.

This clonotype was found a few times. V and J are TRBV10-1 and TRBJ1-6, with D perhaps matching TRBD1 (5 bases). The CDR3 contains 20 residues. Germline V gene data show CDR1 as WNHNN and CDR2 as SYGVQD (reference sequence). The germline V and J ends were trimmed by 3 bases and 0 bases, with 21 bases remaining between them. In DNA form, the CDR3 reads TGCGCCAGCAGTGACCCTCGACGGTGGGACCTCGGCTCCTATAATTCACCCCTCCACTTT. Protein: CASSDPRRWDLGSYNSPLHF.

This clonotype was detected many times. This rearrangement joins TRBV7-2 to TRBJ2-7; possible D gene TRBD2, 7 bases. Trimming stripped 1 base from V and 1 base from J, with 11 bases between. CDR1 SGHTA and CDR2 FQGNSA come from the germline V gene. The CDR3 extends over 15 amino acids. Here the CDR3 reads CASSLGGGASYEQYF. For the CDR3, the DNA is TGTGCCAGCAGCTTAGGGGGGGGCGCTTCCTACGAGCAGTACTTC.

The sample holds many counts of this clonotype. This chain joins TRBV7-6 and TRBJ1-3, with D possibly TRBD1 on 5 matching bases. The CDR3 extends over 17 amino acids. From germline, CDR1 is SGHVS and CDR2 FNYEAQ. The V end lost 1 base, the J end lost 1 base, and 14 bases lay between the germline ends. CDR3: CASSLGHRGGSGNTIYF. The DNA for the CDR3 is TGTGCCAGCAGCTTAGGGCACCGGGGGGGATCTGGAAACACCATATATTTT. The full variable domain, with the rest looked up from reference TRBV7-6 and TRBJ1-3, is GAGVSQSPRYKVTKRGQDVALRCDPISGHVSLYWYRQALGQGPEFLTYFNYEAQQDKSGLPNDRFSAERPEGSISTLTIQRTEQRDSAMYRCASSLGHRGGSGNTIYFGEGSWLTVV.

In its sample, this clonotype was seen many times. The chain links TRBV5-1 to TRBJ2-7; 8 bases match TRBD1. Germline CDR1 is SGHRS and CDR2 is YFSETQ. V lost 3 bases to trimming and J lost 3 bases; unmatched junction nucleotides: 5. The CDR3 has 14 amino acids. The CDR3 loop is CASSSSGTGYEQYF. Here the CDR3 DNA reads TGCGCCAGCAGCTCCTCCGGGACAGGCTACGAGCAGTACTTC.

The chain links TRBV24-1 to TRBJ1-2; D is possibly TRBD1 (5 bases). The CDR3 is 16 amino acids. The germline V gene encodes CDR1 KGHDR and CDR2 SFDVKD. The V end lost 4 bases, the J end lost 4 bases, and 18 bases lay between the germline ends. The CDR3 protein is CATSDRDRHDTYGYTF. The CDR3 DNA sequence: TGTGCCACCAGTGACAGGGACCGACACGATACCTATGGCTACACCTTC.

The table lists this clonotype with many counts. This chain links TRBV7-3 with TRBJ1-1; D not certain. V was trimmed by 5 bases and J by 1 base, leaving 11 bases between them. This CDR3 has 14 residues. Per the germline V gene, CDR1 is SGHTA and CDR2 is FQGTGA. Here the CDR3 reads CASSPISGNTEAFF. CDR3 bases: TGTGCCAGCAGCCCGATATCAGGGAACACTGAAGCTTTCTTT.

This clonotype occurred many times. The CDR3 nucleotides read TGTGCCAGCTCACTCTCGGACAGATGGGCCTACGAGCAGTACTTC. This gives the protein CASSLSDRWAYEQYF. This chain links TRBV18 with TRBJ2-7; TRBD1 is a possible D gene (6 bases). The ends were cut back, 4 bases at V and 2 bases at J, with 15 bases in the middle. The CDR3 loop spans 15 amino acids. The germline V gene has CDR1 KGHSH and CDR2 LQKENI.